One and the same sample provided the 6 T cell receptor beta chains below, sequenced in a study of PD-L1 blockade in urothelial cancer. Indicated time point: peripheral blood 6 weeks after treatment start. Sequencing was performed with immunoSEQ multiplex PCR; in TCRdb, only in-frame clones are kept and a portion is missing. Among some 40,000 clones listed, about 90% were seen once. Sequenced material: PBMCs, taken around atezolizumab (anti-PD-L1) treatment. Source of these receptors: a man aged 65 to 85 with urothelial cancer.

V is TRBV19 and J is TRBJ2-7, with a possible D match to TRBD2 (5 bases). CDR3 length equals 15 residues. Trimming pared 2 bases from V and 3 bases from J, leaving 14 bases between. Germline CDR1 and CDR2: LNHDA and SQIVND (reference sequence). The CDR3 reads CASSIMDSSSYEQYF. CDR3 sequence (DNA): TGTGCCAGTAGTATAATGGACTCGAGTAGCTACGAGCAGTACTTC.

This clone has a single count. J is TRBJ2-3 and V is TRBV28, with D maybe TRBD1 (6 bases). Trimming cost V 4 bases and J 2 bases, with 16 bases left between them. The CDR3 has 16 residues. Germline lookup yields CDR1 MDHEN and CDR2 SYDVKM. CDR3 loop: CASSSFGTWNTDTQYF. The CDR3 nucleotides are TGTGCCAGCAGTTCCTTCGGGACATGGAACACAGATACGCAGTATTTT.

J is TRBJ1-1 and V is TRBV6-1; possibly TRBD1 for D (6 bases). Germline CDR1 reads MNHNS; CDR2 reads SASEGT. The V end was cut by 4 bases, the J end by 1 base, with 10 bases between. This CDR3 has 14 residues. CDR3 residues: CASSVDRENTEAFF. Written as DNA, the CDR3 is TGTGCCAGCAGTGTGGACAGAGAGAACACTGAAGCTTTCTTT.

The chain couples TRBV11-2 to TRBJ2-7; TRBD2 matches at 8 bases. Germline V CDR1 and CDR2: SGHAT, FQNNGV. The CDR3 is 15 residues long. J was trimmed by 6 bases and V by 5 bases; bases with no gene match: 12. CDR3 sequence reads: CASSPPGGRIGEQYF. The CDR3 nucleotides read TGTGCCAGCAGCCCGCCGGGCGGGAGGATAGGCGAGCAGTACTTC.

V usage is TRBV15 and J usage is TRBJ2-7; the match to TRBD2 covers 10 bases. Germline CDR1 is LNHNV and CDR2 is YYDKDF (reference sequence). The trim removed 3 bases at V and 6 bases at J, leaving 11 bases unmatched. This CDR3 contains 16 residues. The CDR3 DNA sequence: TGTGCCACCAGCAGGCCCGGGACTAGCGCTTACTCCGAGCAGTACTTC. It translates to CATSRPGTSAYSEQYF.

The CDR3 nucleotides read TGTGCCAGCAGCGTAGGGTCTAGCAACTACGAGCAGTACTTC. Protein sequence: CASSVGSSNYEQYF. J is TRBJ2-7 and V is TRBV9; TRBD2 is a possible D gene (5 bases). The CDR3 is 14 residues long. Germline assignment: CDR1 SGDLS and CDR2 YYNGEE. V was cut by 0 bases and J by 3 bases, with 10 bases left in between.